Described below is a single T cell receptor (beta chain) sequence and its context. Its antigen is undetermined. This clone may be a read error of a much larger clone one base away. The CDR3 does not end in the conserved phenylalanine or tryptophan, so this is likely a read error. The J segment lost 2 bases and the V segment lost 3 bases, leaving 7 bases of the junction unmatched. The germline V gene encodes CDR1 LGHDT and CDR2 YNNKEL (reference sequence). This CDR3 is 15 amino acids long. This sample is drawn from a study of blood T cells in healthy people across ages. Study conclusions and caveats: The donors' CMV status was not determined, possibly confounding changes in expanded clonotypes.

The second PCR ran roughly 6 to 11 cycles with a sample-barcoded 5' primer and J-beta primers. TCRdb redid the calling of the 5' RACE reads with MiXCR, one entry per CDR3 protein. The sample consists of over 550,000 distinct CDR3 sequences, around 31% of them appearing once. V is TRBV3-1 and J is TRBJ2-7; 7 bases line up with TRBD2. The origin of this receptor is a woman over 75 in good health. Sequencing was done on a sample of blood. The CDR3 nucleotides read TGTGCCAGCAGCCATAGCAGCGGGGACGCCTACGAGCAGTACTGC. Amino acids: CASSHSSGDAYEQYC.